This TCR beta chain was captured in a study of beta chain features in type 1 diabetes. The study's findings and limits: Small HLA sub-analyses could not settle whether HLA shapes TCRB rearrangement.

Since all of the isolated RNA was reverse transcribed, expressed TCRB transcripts were what got sequenced. Assay used: immunoSEQ multiplex PCR; TCRdb lists only in-frame clones, some missing. Of 250,000 or so clones in the sample, about 70% were seen once. Notes on this clone: Its antigen is still unknown.

The CDR3 runs 14 residues. Trimming removed 7 bases at V and 7 bases at J, with 21 bases between. The germline V gene has CDR1 SGDLS and CDR2 YYNGEE. This sequence originates from a young man in good health. The chain is built from TRBV9 and TRBJ2-7; a possible D gene is TRBD2 (5 bases). Sequenced input: naive CD4+ T cells from blood. CDR3 DNA: TGTGCCAGCTCACGGGCAGGTCCTGGAGGAGAGCAGTACTTC. Protein: CASSRAGPGGEQYF.